Listed below are T cell receptor beta chains from one sample, sequenced in a study of cytotoxic CD8 clonotypes in ibrutinib-treated CLL. Produced via immunoSEQ multiplex PCR; TCRdb's table is partial and in-frame only. Of 150,000 to 200,000 clones in the sample, approximately 68% were seen once. This specimen consisted of PBMCs, obtained after 24 months of ibrutinib treatment. The receptors originated from a human donor with chronic lymphocytic leukemia. CDR3s include the opening cysteine and the closing phenylalanine or tryptophan. A D gene is named only where the DNA matches it firmly. Size values are once, few and many counts, or a class for expanded clones, and some rows have none.

NA	TRBV9	TRBJ2-1	15	NA	TGTGCCAGCAGCGTATCGGGGCTTGGCTACAATGAGCAGTTCTTC	CASSVSGLGYNEQFF
few	TRBV6-1	TRBJ2-3	14	NA	TGTGCCAGCAGTGCTTTAACGAGCACAGATACGCAGTATTTT	CASSALTSTDTQYF
NA	TRBV19	TRBJ1-5	13	NA	TGTGCCAGTAACCAAAGGAAAAGTCAGCCCCAGCATTTT	CASNQRKSQPQHF
NA	TRBV4-1	TRBJ2-1	15	NA	TGCGCCAGCAGCCCTACCAAAGGCGCTGCGGGCGAGCAGTTCTTC	CASSPTKGAAGEQFF
NA	TRBV18	TRBJ1-5	13	NA	TGTGCCAGCTCCGGCAGGAACAATCAGCCCCAGCATTTT	CASSGRNNQPQHF
NA	TRBV30	TRBJ1-2	14	TRBD1	TGTGCCTGGGGTTCAGGACAGGGGGTCTATGGCTACACCTTC	CAWGSGQGVYGYTF
NA	TRBV19	TRBJ2-7	13	NA	TGTGCCAGTAGGCACCTAGGAGCCGCCGAGCAGTACTTC	CASRHLGAAEQYF
few	TRBV7-9	TRBJ1-1	16	TRBD1	TGTGCCAGCAGCTCGCCCCCCGGGACAGGGTCTTCTGAAGCTTTCTTT	CASSSPPGTGSSEAFF
once	TRBV11-3	TRBJ2-3	15	TRBD2	TGTGCCAGCAGCCCACGGGAGGGGCGGACAGATACGCAGTATTTT	CASSPREGRTDTQYF
NA	TRBV6-1	TRBJ1-2	18	TRBD1	TGTGCCAGCAGTGAAGCGCTGTGGACAGGGGGCGGTAACTATGGCTACACCTTC	CASSEALWTGGGNYGYTF
NA	TRBV9	TRBJ2-7	15	TRBD2	TGTGCCAGCAGCGAGGGGGTAGCGGGGAGGAACGAGCAGTACTTC	CASSEGVAGRNEQYF
NA	TRBV28	TRBJ1-5	14	NA	TGTGCCAGCAGTGATACGGGGTCCCCTCGGCCCCAGCATTTT	CASSDTGSPRPQHF
NA	TRBV30	TRBJ2-7	13	NA	TGTGCCTGGAGTGTAGGGACGGGGGTGAAGCAGTACTTC	CAWSVGTGVKQYF
few	TRBV7-9	TRBJ2-2	18	TRBD2	TGTGCCAGCAGCTCACACTCCTCTAGCGGGAGAAACACCGGGGAGCTGTTTTTT	CASSSHSSSGRNTGELFF
NA	TRBV4-3	TRBJ2-7	16	TRBD2	TGCGCCAGCAGCCAAGATCTGGGCGGGAGGGTTTACGAGCAGTACTTC	CASSQDLGGRVYEQYF
NA	TRBV5-1	TRBJ2-1	15	NA	TGCGCCAGCAGCCTAGGGACGAGCTCCTACAATGAGCAGTTCTTC	CASSLGTSSYNEQFF
NA	TRBV5-1	TRBJ2-7	13	NA	TGCGCCAGCAGCCCTGGGACAACCTACGAGCAGTACTTC	CASSPGTTYEQYF
NA	TRBV11-2	TRBJ2-2	17	TRBD2	TGTGCCAGCAGCTTAGTGGGACTAGTAAAAAACACCGGGGAGCTGTTTTTT	CASSLVGLVKNTGELFF
NA	TRBV25-1	TRBJ2-7	16	NA	TGTGCCAGCAGGGACGCAGGGGAATTGGGTCGGCCCGAGCAGTACTTC	CASRDAGELGRPEQYF
NA	TRBV15	TRBJ2-3	14	NA	TGTGCCACCAGCCCCCGCGCGGCCACAGATACGCAGTATTTT	CATSPRAATDTQYF
few	TRBV30	TRBJ1-2	13	NA	TGTGCCTGGAGTTTCACGACTCACTATGGCTACACCTTC	CAWSFTTHYGYTF
NA	TRBV6-5	TRBJ1-1	14	TRBD1	TGTGCCAGCAGTTTCGGAACAGGGGATACTGAAGCTTTCTTT	CASSFGTGDTEAFF
NA	TRBV5-5	TRBJ2-7	11	NA	TGTGCCAGCAGCCGCGACTACGAGCAGTACTTC	CASSRDYEQYF
once	TRBV7-8	TRBJ2-5	15	NA	TGTGCCAGCAGCTTATTAGACGGGGCCCAAGAGACCCAGTACTTC	CASSLLDGAQETQYF
once	TRBV20-1	TRBJ1-5	11	NA	TGCAGTGCTAGAGCGCAGGAACCCCAGCATTTT	CSARAQEPQHF
NA	TRBV11-1	TRBJ2-7	15	TRBD1	TGTGCCAGCAGGTACAGTGGACAGGGGATTTACGAGCAGTACTTC	CASRYSGQGIYEQYF
NA	TRBV4-1	TRBJ2-7	16	NA	TGCGCCAGCAGCCCGGAGGACCGGGACATTTTCTACGAGCAGTACTTC	CASSPEDRDIFYEQYF
NA	TRBV30	TRBJ1-4	13	NA	TGTGCCTGGTCTAGGGGTCGGAACGAAAAACTGTTTTTT	CAWSRGRNEKLFF
NA	TRBV9	TRBJ2-7	16	NA	TGTGCCAGCAGCGTAGCCCTGGGGGACGAGACTTACGAGCAGTACTTC	CASSVALGDETYEQYF
once	TRBV7-2	TRBJ1-1	15	NA	TGTGCCAGCAGCTCCGAGGGGCGGGGAAACACTGAAGCTTTCTTT	CASSSEGRGNTEAFF
few	TRBV15	TRBJ2-3	15	NA	TGTGCCACCAGCAGAGACCCCAGGGTGGGGGATACGCAGTATTTT	CATSRDPRVGDTQYF
NA	TRBV4-3	TRBJ2-3	13	NA	TGCGCCAGCAGCCAGGAGATAGAGGATACGCAGTATTTT	CASSQEIEDTQYF
NA	TRBV25-1	TRBJ1-4	14	NA	TGTGCCAGCAGTGTCCCTGCAACTAATGAAAAACTGTTTTTT	CASSVPATNEKLFF
NA	TRBV5-1	TRBJ2-7	14	NA	TGCGCCAGCAGCTTGTATGTACAGGGCTACGAGCAGTACTTC	CASSLYVQGYEQYF
NA	TRBV28	TRBJ2-3	16	TRBD2	TGTGCCAGCAGTCCTAATGGACTAGCGAGGGGGAATACGCAGTATTTT	CASSPNGLARGNTQYF
once	TRBV11-2	TRBJ2-5	15	TRBD2	TGTGCCAGCAGCTCGCTAGCGGGAGGGCCGGGGGCCCAGTACTTC	CASSSLAGGPGAQYF
NA	TRBV9	TRBJ2-1	16	TRBD2	TGTGCCAGCAGCCCTAGGGGCGGGGGTTTTAGTTTTGAGCAGTTCTTC	CASSPRGGGFSFEQFF
NA	TRBV9	TRBJ1-4	14	NA	TGTGCCAGCAGCGTAGGAGTACGGTCCGAAAAACTGTTTTTT	CASSVGVRSEKLFF
NA	TRBV7-2	TRBJ2-5	16	TRBD2	TGTGCCAGCAGCTTAGAGGGTTTAGCGGGTATGGAGACCCAGTACTTC	CASSLEGLAGMETQYF
NA	TRBV5-1	TRBJ2-5	13	NA	TGCGCCAGCAGCTTGGGAGTCGGAGAGACCCAGTACTTC	CASSLGVGETQYF
few	TRBV28	TRBJ1-1	11	TRBD1	TGTGCCAGCGGTGACAGGGATCGTGCTTTCTTT	CASGDRDRAFF
NA	TRBV5-1	TRBJ2-1	14	NA	TGCGCCAGCAGTCCGGAGCCCTCCTACAATGAGCAGTTCTTC	CASSPEPSYNEQFF
NA	TRBV5-4	TRBJ2-1	15	TRBD2	TGTGCCAGCAGCCCCATGGGGGGACTAGCGAGAGAGCAGTTCTTC	CASSPMGGLAREQFF
NA	TRBV5-1	TRBJ2-5	14	NA	TGCGCCAGCAGCTTGGCCGGTTACCAAGAGACCCAGTACTTC	CASSLAGYQETQYF
NA	TRBV6-5	TRBJ2-1	14	TRBD2	TGTGCCAGCAGTTATGGCGGGGGAAACAATGAGCAGTTCTTC	CASSYGGGNNEQFF
once	TRBV9	TRBJ2-5	16	NA	TGTGCCAGCAGCGCTCTATGGACAGCATCGCGGGAGACCCAGTACTTC	CASSALWTASRETQYF
NA	TRBV27	TRBJ2-1	13	NA	TGTGCCAGCAGTTTACCGGGCTACAATGAGCAGTTCTTC	CASSLPGYNEQFF
NA	TRBV19	TRBJ2-7	14	NA	TGTGCCAGTAGTATAGGTCAGAAGGGCTACGAGCAGTACTTC	CASSIGQKGYEQYF
NA	TRBV2	TRBJ2-2	16	TRBD1	TGTGCCAGCAGCCTCCGACAGGGGGGGAACACCGGGGAGCTGTTTTTT	CASSLRQGGNTGELFF
few	TRBV30	TRBJ1-5	13	NA	TGTGCCTGGAGTGTAAGGCACAATCAGCCCCAGCATTTT	CAWSVRHNQPQHF
NA	TRBV6-6	TRBJ1-2	16	NA	TGTGCCAGCAGGAGTGGTAGTATCAACCCCTCCTATGGCTACACCTTC	CASRSGSINPSYGYTF
NA	TRBV7-9	TRBJ1-4	14	TRBD1	TGTGCCAGCAGCTTACAGGGGGCGTTGGAAAAACTGTTTTTT	CASSLQGALEKLFF
NA	TRBV5-4	TRBJ1-2	17	TRBD1	TGTGCCAGCAGCCAGATCCCGGGACAGGGAGGTAGCTATGGCTACACCTTC	CASSQIPGQGGSYGYTF
NA	TRBV28	TRBJ2-6	15	TRBD1	TGTGCCAGCGGCAGGGGGCGCTCTGGGGCCAACGTCCTGACTTTC	CASGRGRSGANVLTF